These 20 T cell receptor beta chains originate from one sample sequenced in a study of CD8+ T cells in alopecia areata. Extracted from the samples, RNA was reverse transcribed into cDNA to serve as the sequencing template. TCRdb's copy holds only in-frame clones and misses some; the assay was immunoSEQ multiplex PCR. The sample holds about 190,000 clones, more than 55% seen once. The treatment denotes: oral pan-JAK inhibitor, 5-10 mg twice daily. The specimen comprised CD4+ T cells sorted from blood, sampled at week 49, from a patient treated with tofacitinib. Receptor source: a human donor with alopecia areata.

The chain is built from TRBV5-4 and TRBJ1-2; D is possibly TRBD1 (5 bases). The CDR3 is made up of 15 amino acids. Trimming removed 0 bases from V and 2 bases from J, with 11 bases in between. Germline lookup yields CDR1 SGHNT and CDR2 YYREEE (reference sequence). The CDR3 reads CASSLAGTGNYGYTF. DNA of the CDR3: TGTGCCAGCAGCTTGGCGGGGACGGGGAACTATGGCTACACCTTC.

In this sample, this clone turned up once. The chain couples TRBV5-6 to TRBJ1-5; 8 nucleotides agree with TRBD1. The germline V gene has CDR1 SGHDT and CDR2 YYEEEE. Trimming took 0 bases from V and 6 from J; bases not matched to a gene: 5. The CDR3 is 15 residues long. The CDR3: CASSLGRGRVQPQHF. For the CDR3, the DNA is TGTGCCAGCAGCTTGGGCAGGGGGCGCGTTCAGCCCCAGCATTTT. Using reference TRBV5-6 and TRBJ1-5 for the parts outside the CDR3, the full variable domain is DAGVTQSPTHLIKTRGQQVTLRCSPKSGHDTVSWYQQALGQGPQFIFQYYEEEERQRGNFPDRFSGHQFPNYSSELNVNALLLGDSALYLCASSLGRGRVQPQHFGDGTRLSIL.

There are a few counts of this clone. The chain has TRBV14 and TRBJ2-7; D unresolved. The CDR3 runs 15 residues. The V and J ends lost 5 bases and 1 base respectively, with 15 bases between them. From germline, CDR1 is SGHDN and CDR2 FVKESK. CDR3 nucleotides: TGTGCCAGCAGCGCGTTCGCGACTCTTTCCTACGAGCAGTACTTC. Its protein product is CASSAFATLSYEQYF.

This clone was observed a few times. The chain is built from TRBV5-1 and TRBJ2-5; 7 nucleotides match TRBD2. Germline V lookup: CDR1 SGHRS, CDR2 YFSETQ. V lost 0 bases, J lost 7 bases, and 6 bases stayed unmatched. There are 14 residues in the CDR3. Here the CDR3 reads CASSLEPGEGTQYF. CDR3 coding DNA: TGCGCCAGCAGCTTGGAACCTGGGGAGGGGACCCAGTACTTC.

The CDR3 nucleotides read TGTGCCAGCAGCCGGGGGGATGAGCAGTTCTTC. It translates to CASSRGDEQFF. J is TRBJ2-1 and V is TRBV7-2; 7 bases fit TRBD2. The V segment lost 5 bases and the J segment 8 bases; nucleotides outside the gene matches: 0. This CDR3 has 11 residues. The germline V gene has CDR1 SGHTA and CDR2 FQGNSA. The full variable domain, with the rest looked up from reference TRBV7-2 and TRBJ2-1, is GAGVSQSPSNKVTEKGKDVELRCDPISGHTALYWYRQSLGQGLEFLIYFQGNSAPDKSGLPSDRFSAERTGGSVSTLTIQRTQQEDSAVYLCASSRGDEQFFGPGTRLTVL.

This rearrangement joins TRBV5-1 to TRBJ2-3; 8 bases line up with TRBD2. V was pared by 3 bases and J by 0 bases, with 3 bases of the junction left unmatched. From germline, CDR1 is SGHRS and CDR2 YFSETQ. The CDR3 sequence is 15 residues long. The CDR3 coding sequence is TGCGCCAGCAGCTCCCAGCGGGGGAGCACAGATACGCAGTATTTT. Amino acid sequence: CASSSQRGSTDTQYF.

The CDR3 DNA reads as TGTGCCTGGAGTCTCGGGGGGGTTGTCCGCAATGAGCAGTTCTTC. The encoded protein is CAWSLGGVVRNEQFF. The chain has TRBV30 and TRBJ2-1, with TRBD2 matching over 8 bases. Germline V gene lookup returns CDR1 GTSNPN and CDR2 SVGIG (reference sequence). The CDR3 extends over 15 amino acids. V lost 2 bases to trimming and J lost 6 bases; unmatched junction nucleotides: 9.

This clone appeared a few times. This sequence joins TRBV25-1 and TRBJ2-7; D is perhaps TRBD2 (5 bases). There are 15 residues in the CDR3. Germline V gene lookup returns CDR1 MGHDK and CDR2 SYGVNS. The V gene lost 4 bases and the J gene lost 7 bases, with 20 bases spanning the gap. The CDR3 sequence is CASSGRAIDSREQYF. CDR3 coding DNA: TGTGCCAGCAGTGGGCGGGCAATAGATTCGAGGGAGCAGTACTTC.

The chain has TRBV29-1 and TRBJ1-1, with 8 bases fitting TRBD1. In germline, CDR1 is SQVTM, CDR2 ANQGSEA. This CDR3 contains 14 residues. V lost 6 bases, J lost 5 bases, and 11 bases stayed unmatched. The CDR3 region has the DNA TGCAGCGTGGTACTCAAAAGGACAGGGACTGAAGCTTTCTTT. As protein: CSVVLKRTGTEAFF. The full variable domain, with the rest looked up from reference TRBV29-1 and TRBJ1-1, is SAVISQKPSRDICQRGTSLTIQCQVDSQVTMMFWYRQQPGQSLTLIATANQGSEATYESGFVIDKFPISRPNLTFSTLTVSNMSPEDSSIYLCSVVLKRTGTEAFFGQGTRLTVV.

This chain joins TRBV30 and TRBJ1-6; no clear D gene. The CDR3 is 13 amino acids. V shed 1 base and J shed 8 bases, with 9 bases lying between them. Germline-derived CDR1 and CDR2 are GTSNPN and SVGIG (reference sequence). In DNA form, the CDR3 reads TGTGCCTGGAGTGGGGAGCTCCATTCACCCCTCCACTTT. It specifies CAWSGELHSPLHF.

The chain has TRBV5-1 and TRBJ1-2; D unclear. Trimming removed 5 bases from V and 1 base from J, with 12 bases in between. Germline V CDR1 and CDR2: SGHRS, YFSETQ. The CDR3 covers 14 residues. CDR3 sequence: CASSAPPDNYGYTF. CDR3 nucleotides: TGCGCCAGCAGTGCACCGCCAGATAACTATGGCTACACCTTC. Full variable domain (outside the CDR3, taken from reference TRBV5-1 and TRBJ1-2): KAGVTQTPRYLIKTRGQQVTLSCSPISGHRSVSWYQQTPGQGLQFLFEYFSETQRNKGNFPGRFSGRQFSNSRSEMNVSTLELGDSALYLCASSAPPDNYGYTFGSGTRLTVV.

This CDR3 is CAWSSGFQGHSPLHF. CDR3 bases: TGTGCCTGGAGTTCCGGGTTTCAAGGGCATTCACCCCTCCACTTT. The V call is TRBV30, the J call TRBJ1-6, with D hard to call. This CDR3 has 15 amino acids. Germline V gene lookup returns CDR1 GTSNPN and CDR2 SVGIG (reference sequence). V was pared by 2 bases and J by 8 bases, with 16 bases between.

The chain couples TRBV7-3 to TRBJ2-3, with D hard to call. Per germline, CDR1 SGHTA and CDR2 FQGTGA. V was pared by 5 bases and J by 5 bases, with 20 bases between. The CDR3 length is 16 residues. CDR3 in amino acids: CASSPPGVAFQDTQYF. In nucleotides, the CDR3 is TGTGCCAGCAGCCCACCTGGGGTAGCCTTCCAAGATACGCAGTATTTT.

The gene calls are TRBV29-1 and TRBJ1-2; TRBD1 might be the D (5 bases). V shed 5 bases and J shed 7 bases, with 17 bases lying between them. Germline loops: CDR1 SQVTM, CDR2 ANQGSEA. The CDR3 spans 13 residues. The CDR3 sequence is CSVRGVVFGGYTF. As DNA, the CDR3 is TGCAGCGTTCGGGGCGTTGTCTTTGGTGGCTACACCTTC.

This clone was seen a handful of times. In DNA, the CDR3 is TGTGCCAGCAGCCCCTGGGGAGCGGGGACGCAGTATTTT. Its protein is CASSPWGAGTQYF. J is TRBJ2-3 and V is TRBV28; 7 positions agree with TRBD2. The CDR3 sequence is 13 residues long. J lost 9 bases, V lost 6 bases, and 9 bases had no gene match. CDR1 is MDHEN and CDR2 is SYDVKM in the germline V gene.

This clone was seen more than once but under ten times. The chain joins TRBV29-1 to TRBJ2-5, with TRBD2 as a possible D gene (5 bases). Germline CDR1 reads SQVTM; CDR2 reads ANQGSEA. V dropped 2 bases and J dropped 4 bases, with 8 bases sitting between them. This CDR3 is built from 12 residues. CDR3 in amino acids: CSVENGGETQYF. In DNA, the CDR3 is TGCAGCGTTGAAAATGGAGGAGAGACCCAGTACTTC.

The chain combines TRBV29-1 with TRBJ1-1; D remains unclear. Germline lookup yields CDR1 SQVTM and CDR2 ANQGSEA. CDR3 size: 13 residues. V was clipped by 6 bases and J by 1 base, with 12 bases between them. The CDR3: CSVRGLENTEAFF. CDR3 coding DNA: TGCAGCGTCCGGGGTCTTGAGAACACTGAAGCTTTCTTT. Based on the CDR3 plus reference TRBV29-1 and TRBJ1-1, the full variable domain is SAVISQKPSRDICQRGTSLTIQCQVDSQVTMMFWYRQQPGQSLTLIATANQGSEATYESGFVIDKFPISRPNLTFSTLTVSNMSPEDSSIYLCSVRGLENTEAFFGQGTRLTVV.

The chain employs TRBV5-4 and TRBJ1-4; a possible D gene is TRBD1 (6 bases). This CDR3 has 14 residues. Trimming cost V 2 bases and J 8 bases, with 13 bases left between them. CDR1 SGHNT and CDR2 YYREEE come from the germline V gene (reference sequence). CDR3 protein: CASSLGGGTEKLFF. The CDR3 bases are TGTGCCAGCAGCTTAGGAGGGGGAACGGAAAAACTGTTTTTT. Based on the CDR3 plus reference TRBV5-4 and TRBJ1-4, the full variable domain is ETGVTQSPTHLIKTRGQQVTLRCSSQSGHNTVSWYQQALGQGPQFIFQYYREEENGRGNFPPRFSGLQFPNYSSELNVNALELDDSALYLCASSLGGGTEKLFFGSGTQLSVL.

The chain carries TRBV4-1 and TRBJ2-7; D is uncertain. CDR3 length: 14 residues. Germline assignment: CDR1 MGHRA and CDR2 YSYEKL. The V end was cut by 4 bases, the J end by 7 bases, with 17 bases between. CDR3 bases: TGCGCCAGCAGCCCCCCAAGGCCCCCCGGGGAGCAGTACTTC. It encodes CASSPPRPPGEQYF.

The CDR3 DNA sequence: TGCAGCAGTCGAGGGCGTCTCACAGATACGCAGTATTTT. It encodes CSSRGRLTDTQYF. The chain joins TRBV29-1 to TRBJ2-3; tentative D call: TRBD2 (5 bases). The ends were cut back, 8 bases at V and 2 bases at J, with 14 bases in the middle. CDR1 is SQVTM and CDR2 is ANQGSEA in the germline V gene. CDR3 length equals 13 residues.